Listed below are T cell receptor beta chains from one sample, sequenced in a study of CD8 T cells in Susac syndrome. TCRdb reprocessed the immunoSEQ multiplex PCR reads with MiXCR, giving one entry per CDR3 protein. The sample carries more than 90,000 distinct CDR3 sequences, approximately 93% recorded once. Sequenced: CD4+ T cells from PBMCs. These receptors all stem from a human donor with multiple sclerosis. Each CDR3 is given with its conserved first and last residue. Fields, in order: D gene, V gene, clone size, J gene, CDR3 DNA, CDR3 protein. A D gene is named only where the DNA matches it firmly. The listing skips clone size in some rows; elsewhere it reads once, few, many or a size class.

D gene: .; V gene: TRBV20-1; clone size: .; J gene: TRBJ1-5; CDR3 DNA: TGCAGTGCTCAGGACGTGAGCGATCAGCCCCAGCATTTT; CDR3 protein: CSAQDVSDQPQHF
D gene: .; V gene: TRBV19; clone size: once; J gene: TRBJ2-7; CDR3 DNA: TGTGCCAGTAGGGCTGGGGGGGCCGGCAACGCCTACGAGCAGTACTTC; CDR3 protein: CASRAGGAGNAYEQYF
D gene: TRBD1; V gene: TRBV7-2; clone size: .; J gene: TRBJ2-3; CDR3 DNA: TGTGCCAGCAGCACCCGGACAGGGCAAGATACGCAGTATTTT; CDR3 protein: CASSTRTGQDTQYF
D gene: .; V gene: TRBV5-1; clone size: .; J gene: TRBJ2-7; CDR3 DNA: TGCGCCAGCAGCTTGAGTAGGGATTCTACCTACGAGCAGTACTTC; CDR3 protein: CASSLSRDSTYEQYF
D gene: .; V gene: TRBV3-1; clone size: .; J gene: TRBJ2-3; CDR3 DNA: TGTGCCAGCAGCCTGCGAGGAGGCACAGATACGCAGTATTTT; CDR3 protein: CASSLRGGTDTQYF
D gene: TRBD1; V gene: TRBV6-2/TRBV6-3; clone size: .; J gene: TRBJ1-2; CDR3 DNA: TGTGCCAGCAGTTACCCCCCGGGGGACAGGCTTGATGGCTACACCTTC; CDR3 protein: CASSYPPGDRLDGYTF
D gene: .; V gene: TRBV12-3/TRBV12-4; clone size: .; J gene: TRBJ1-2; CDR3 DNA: TGTGCCAGCAGTTTAGGGTCCGGGAACGGCTACACCTTC; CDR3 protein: CASSLGSGNGYTF
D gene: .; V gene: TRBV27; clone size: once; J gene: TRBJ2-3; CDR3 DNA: TGTGCCAGCAGTCGCAAATACACAGATACGCAGTATTTT; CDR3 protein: CASSRKYTDTQYF
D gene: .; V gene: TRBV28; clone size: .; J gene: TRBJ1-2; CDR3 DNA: TGTGCCAGCAGTTCTCTCGCGGGCGGGGGCAACTATGGCTACACCTTC; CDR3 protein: CASSSLAGGGNYGYTF
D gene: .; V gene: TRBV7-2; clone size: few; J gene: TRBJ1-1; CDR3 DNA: TGTGCCAGCAGCTTAGCGCGAATTGAAGCTTTCTTT; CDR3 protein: CASSLARIEAFF
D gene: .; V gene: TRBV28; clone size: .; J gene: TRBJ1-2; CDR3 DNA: TGTGCCAGCAGTTTCGGCAGGGGTGGAGGCTACACCTTC; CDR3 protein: CASSFGRGGGYTF
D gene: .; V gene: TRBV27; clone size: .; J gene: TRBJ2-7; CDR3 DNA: TGTGCCAGCAGTTTATCTACAGGTTCTTACAGGTCCTCCTACGAGCAGTACTTC; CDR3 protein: CASSLSTGSYRSSYEQYF
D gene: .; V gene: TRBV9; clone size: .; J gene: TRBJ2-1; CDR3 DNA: TGTGCCAGCAGCGTAATCGCATCGGGCAATGAGCAGTTCTTC; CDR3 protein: CASSVIASGNEQFF
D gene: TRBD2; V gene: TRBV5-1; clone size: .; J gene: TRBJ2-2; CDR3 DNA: TGCGCCAGCAGCCAGATAGCGGGGGCGAACACCGGGGAGCTGTTTTTT; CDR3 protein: CASSQIAGANTGELFF
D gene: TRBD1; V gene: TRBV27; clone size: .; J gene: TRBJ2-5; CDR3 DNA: TGTGCCAGCAGTCAGCGACAGGGGATGGAGACCCAGTACTTC; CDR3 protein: CASSQRQGMETQYF
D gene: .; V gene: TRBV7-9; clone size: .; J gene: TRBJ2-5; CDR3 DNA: TGTGCCAGCGGACCGACGGGCACAGAGACCCAGTACTTC; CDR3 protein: CASGPTGTETQYF
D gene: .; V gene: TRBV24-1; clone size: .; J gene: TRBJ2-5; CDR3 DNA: TGTGCCACCAGTGATTCACAGGGCCACCAAGAGACCCAGTACTTC; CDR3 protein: CATSDSQGHQETQYF
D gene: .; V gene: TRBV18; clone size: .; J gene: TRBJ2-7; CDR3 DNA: TGTGCCAGCTCACCCGGACAGTTTTACGAGCAGTACTTC; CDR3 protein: CASSPGQFYEQYF
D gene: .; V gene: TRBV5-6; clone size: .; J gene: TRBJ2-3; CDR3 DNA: TGTGCCAGCAGCTTTATCGGGGGCAGCACAGATACGCAGTATTTT; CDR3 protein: CASSFIGGSTDTQYF
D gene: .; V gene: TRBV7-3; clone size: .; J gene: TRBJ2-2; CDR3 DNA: TGTGCCAGCAGCCCCCTCGGGGCACCCCCCGGGGAGCTGTTTTTT; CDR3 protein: CASSPLGAPPGELFF
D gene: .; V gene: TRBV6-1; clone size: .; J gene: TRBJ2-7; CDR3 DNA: TGTGCCAGCATTGAATCGAACCTGAAATCCTACGAGCAGTACTTC; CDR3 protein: CASIESNLKSYEQYF
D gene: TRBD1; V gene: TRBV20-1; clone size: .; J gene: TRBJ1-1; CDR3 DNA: TGCAGTGCCGCCCCGACAGGGCGGAACACTGAAGCTTTCTTT; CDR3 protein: CSAAPTGRNTEAFF
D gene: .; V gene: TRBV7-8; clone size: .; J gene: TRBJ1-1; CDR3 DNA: TGTGCCAGCAGCAACAAGACAGGCGGGATGAACACTGAAGCTTTCTTT; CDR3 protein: CASSNKTGGMNTEAFF
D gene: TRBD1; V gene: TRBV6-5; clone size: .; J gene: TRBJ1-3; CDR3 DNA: TGTGCCAGCAGTGACAGGGGGCGGACTGGAAACACCATATATTTT; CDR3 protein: CASSDRGRTGNTIYF